Detailed here is one TCR beta chain. Its antigen remains unknown. The sample originates from a study of T cells in Graves' hyperthyroidism and ophthalmopathy. The study's findings and limits: Through a model of 13 V-J features, ophthalmopathy was separated from stable hyperthyroidism.

Using RNA transcripts as the source, TCR beta CDR3 regions were amplified. HTBI primers were used for first-round RT-PCR of the TCR CDR3. TCRdb re-called the multiplex PCR reads through MiXCR, storing one row per CDR3 protein. There are fewer than 750,000 distinct CDR3 sequences in the sample; 14% to 15% occur only once, and 3.5% to 4.5% lies in the top ten. Pregnant or lactating patients were excluded, as were those with uncontrolled infection or other autoimmune disease. The diagnoses drew upon clinical symptoms, serum thyroxine and TRAb, thyroid ultrasound and orbital computed tomography. The length of the CDR3 is 15 residues. Trimming removed 6 bases at V and 2 bases at J, with 20 bases between. Germline values: CDR1 DFQATT, CDR2 SNEGSKA (reference sequence).

The J gene is TRBJ2-7, the V gene TRBV20-1, with D unclear. The receptor's source is a woman aged 35 to 49 with Graves' ophthalmopathy. The sequencing sample was made of blood. This chain's CDR3 is CSAKDVRFTPYEQYF. DNA for the CDR3: TGCAGTGCAAAGGACGTACGGTTTACCCCCTACGAGCAGTACTTC.